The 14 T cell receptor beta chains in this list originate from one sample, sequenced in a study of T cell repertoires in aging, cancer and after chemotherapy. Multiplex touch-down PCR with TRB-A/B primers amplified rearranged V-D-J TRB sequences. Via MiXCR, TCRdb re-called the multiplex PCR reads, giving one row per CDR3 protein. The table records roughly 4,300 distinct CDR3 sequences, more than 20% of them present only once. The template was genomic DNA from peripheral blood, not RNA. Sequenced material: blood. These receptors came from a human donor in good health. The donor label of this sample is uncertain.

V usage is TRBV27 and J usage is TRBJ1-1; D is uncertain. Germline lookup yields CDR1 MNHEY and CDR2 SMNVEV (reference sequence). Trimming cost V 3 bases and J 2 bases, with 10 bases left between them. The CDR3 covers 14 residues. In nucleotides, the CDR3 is TGTGCCAGCAGTTTGATGGCTATAAACACTGAAGCTTTCTTT. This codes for CASSLMAINTEAFF.

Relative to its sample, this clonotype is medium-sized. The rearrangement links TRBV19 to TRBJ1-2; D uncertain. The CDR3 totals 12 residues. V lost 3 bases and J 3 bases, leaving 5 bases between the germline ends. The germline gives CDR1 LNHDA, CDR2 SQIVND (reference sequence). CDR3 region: CASSIPDYGYTF. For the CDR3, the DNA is TGTGCCAGTAGTATTCCAGACTATGGCTACACCTTC.

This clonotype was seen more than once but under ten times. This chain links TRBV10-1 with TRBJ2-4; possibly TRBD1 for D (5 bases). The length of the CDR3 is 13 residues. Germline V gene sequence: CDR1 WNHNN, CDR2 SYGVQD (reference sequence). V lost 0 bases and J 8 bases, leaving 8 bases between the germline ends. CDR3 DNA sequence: TGCGCCAGCAGTGAGTCCAGGGTACACATTCAGTACTTC. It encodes CASSESRVHIQYF.

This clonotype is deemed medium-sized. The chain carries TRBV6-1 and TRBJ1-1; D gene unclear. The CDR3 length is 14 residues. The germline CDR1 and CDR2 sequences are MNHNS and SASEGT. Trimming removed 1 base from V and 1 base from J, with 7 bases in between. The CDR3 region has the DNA TGTGCCAGCAGTGAAGACAAACGGAACACTGAAGCTTTCTTT. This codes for CASSEDKRNTEAFF.

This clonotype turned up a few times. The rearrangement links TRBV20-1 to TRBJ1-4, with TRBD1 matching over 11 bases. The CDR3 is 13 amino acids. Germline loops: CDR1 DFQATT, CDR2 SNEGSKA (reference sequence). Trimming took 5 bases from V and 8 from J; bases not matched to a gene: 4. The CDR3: CSAGQGAYEKLFF. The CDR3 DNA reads TGCAGTGCTGGACAGGGGGCTTACGAAAAACTGTTTTTT.

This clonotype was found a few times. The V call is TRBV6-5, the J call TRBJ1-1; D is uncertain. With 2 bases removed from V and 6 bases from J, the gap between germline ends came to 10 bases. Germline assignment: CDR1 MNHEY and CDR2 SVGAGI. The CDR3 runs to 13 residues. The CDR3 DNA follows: TGTGCCAGCAGTTACGAAGTTGGACCTGAAGCTTTCTTT. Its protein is CASSYEVGPEAFF.

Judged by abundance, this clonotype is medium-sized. CDR3: CASNSRTSGGENEQFF. As DNA, the CDR3 is TGTGCCAGCAACTCCCGGACTAGCGGGGGAGAAAATGAGCAGTTCTTC. This rearrangement joins TRBV6-5 to TRBJ2-1, with TRBD2 identical over 13 bases. Germline V CDR1 and CDR2: MNHEY, SVGAGI. The CDR3 length is 16 residues. V was clipped by 7 bases and J by 7 bases; unmatched bases: 10.

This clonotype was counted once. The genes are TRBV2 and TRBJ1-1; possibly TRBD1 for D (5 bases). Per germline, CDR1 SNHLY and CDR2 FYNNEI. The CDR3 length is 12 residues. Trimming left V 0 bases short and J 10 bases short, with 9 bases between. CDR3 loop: CASSEAWGTAFF. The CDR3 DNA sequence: TGTGCCAGCAGTGAAGCGTGGGGGACAGCTTTCTTT. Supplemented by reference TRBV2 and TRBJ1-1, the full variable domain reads EPEVTQTPSHQVTQMGQEVILRCVPISNHLYFYWYRQILGQKVEFLVSFYNNEISEKSEIFDDQFSVERPDGSNFTLKIRSTKLEDSAMYFCASSEAWGTAFFGQGTRLTVV.

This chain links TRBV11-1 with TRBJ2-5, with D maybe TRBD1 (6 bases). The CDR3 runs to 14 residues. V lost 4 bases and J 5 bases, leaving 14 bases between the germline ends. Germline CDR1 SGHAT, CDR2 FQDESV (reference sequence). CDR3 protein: CASSSQTGTETQYF. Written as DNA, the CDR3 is TGTGCCAGCAGCTCACAAACAGGGACGGAGACCCAGTACTTC.

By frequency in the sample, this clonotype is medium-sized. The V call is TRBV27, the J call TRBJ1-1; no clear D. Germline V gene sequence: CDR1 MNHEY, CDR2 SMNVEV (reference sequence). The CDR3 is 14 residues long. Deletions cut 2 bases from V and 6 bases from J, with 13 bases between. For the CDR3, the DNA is TGTGCCAGCAGTTTACAAGTCTTGGCCGCTGAAGCTTTCTTT. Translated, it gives CASSLQVLAAEAFF.

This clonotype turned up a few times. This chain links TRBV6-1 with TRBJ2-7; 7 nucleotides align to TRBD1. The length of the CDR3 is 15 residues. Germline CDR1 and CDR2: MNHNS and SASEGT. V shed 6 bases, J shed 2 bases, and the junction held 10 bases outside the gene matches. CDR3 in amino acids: CASSPQGTAPYEQYF. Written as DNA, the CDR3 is TGTGCCAGCAGCCCTCAGGGGACAGCGCCCTACGAGCAGTACTTC.

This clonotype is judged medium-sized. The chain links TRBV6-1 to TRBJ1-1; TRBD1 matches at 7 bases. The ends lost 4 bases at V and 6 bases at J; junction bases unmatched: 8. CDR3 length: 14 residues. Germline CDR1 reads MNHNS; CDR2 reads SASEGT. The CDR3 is CASSGKTGLAEAFF. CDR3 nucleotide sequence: TGTGCCAGCAGTGGAAAGACAGGGTTAGCTGAAGCTTTCTTT.

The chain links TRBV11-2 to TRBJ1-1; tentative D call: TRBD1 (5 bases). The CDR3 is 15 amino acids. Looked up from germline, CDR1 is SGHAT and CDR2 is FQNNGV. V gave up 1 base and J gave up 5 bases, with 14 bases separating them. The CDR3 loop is CASSLVAGILTEAFF. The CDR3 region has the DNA TGTGCCAGCAGCTTAGTCGCAGGGATCTTGACTGAAGCTTTCTTT.

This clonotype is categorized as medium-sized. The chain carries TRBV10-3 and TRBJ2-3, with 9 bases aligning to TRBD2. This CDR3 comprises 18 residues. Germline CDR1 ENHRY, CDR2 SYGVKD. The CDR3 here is CATLAGSRDGLFADTQYF. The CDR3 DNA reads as TGTGCGACCCTAGCGGGGTCCAGGGACGGACTGTTCGCAGATACGCAGTATTTT.